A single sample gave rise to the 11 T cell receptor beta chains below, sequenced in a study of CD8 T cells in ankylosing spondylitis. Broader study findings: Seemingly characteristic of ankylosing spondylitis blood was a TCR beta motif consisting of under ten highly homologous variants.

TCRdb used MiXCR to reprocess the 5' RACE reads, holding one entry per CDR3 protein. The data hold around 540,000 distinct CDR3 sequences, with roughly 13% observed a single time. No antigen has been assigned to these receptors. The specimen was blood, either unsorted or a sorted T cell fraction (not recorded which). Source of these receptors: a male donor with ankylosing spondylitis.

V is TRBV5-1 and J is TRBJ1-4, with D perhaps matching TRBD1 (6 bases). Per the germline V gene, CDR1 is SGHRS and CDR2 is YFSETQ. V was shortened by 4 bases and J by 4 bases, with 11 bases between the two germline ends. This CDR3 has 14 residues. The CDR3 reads CASSPWTDNEKLFF. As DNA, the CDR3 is TGCGCCAGCAGCCCTTGGACAGATAATGAAAAACTGTTTTTT. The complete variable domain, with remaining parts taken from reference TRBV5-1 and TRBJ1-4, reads KAGVTQTPRYLIKTRGQQVTLSCSPISGHRSVSWYQQTPGQGLQFLFEYFSETQRNKGNFPGRFSGRQFSNSRSEMNVSTLELGDSALYLCASSPWTDNEKLFFGSGTQLSVL.

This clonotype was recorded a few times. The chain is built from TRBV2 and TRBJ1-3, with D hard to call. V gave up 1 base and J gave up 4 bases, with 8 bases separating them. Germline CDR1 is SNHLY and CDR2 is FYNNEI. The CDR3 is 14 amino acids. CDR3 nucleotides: TGTGCCAGCAGTGAAGAGAGTGGGGGAAACACCATATATTTT. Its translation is CASSEESGGNTIYF.

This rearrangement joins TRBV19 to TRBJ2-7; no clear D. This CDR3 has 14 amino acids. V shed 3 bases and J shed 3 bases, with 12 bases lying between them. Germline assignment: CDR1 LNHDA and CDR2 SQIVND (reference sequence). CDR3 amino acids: CASSIGRSNYEQYF. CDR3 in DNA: TGTGCCAGTAGTATCGGCAGGAGTAACTACGAGCAGTACTTC.

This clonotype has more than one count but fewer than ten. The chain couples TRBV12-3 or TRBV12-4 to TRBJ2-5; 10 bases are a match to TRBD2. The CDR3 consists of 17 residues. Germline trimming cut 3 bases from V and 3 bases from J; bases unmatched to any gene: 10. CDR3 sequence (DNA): TGTGCCAGCAGTTTTAGGACGGGAACTAGCGGGAAAGAGACCCAGTACTTC. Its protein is CASSFRTGTSGKETQYF.

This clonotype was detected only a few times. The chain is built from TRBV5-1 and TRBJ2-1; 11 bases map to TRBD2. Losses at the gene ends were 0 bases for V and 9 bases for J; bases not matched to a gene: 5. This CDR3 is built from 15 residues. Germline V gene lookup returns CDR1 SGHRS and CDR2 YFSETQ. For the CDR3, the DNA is TGCGCCAGCAGCTTGGTTAGTAGCGGGAGGGTTGAGCAGTTCTTC. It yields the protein CASSLVSSGRVEQFF. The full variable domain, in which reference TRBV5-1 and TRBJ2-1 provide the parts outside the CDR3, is KAGVTQTPRYLIKTRGQQVTLSCSPISGHRSVSWYQQTPGQGLQFLFEYFSETQRNKGNFPGRFSGRQFSNSRSEMNVSTLELGDSALYLCASSLVSSGRVEQFFGPGTRLTVL.

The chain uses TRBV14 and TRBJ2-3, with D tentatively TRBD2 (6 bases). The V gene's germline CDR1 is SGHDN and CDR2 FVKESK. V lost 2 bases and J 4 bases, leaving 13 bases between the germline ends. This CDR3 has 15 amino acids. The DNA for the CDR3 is TGTGCCAGCAGCCAAAACGGCCAGCGGGCAGATACGCAGTATTTT. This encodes CASSQNGQRADTQYF.

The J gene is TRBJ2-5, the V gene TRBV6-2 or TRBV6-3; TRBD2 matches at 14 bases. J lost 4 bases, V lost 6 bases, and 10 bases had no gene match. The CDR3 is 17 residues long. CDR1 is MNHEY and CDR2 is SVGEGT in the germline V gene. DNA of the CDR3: TGTGCCAGCAGCTGGGGACTAGCGGGAGTCTGGGGAGAGACCCAGTACTTC. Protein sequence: CASSWGLAGVWGETQYF.

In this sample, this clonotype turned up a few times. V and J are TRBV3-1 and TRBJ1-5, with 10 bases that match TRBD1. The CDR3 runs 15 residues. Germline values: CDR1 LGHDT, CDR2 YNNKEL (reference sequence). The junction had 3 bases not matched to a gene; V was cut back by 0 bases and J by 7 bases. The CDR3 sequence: CASSQDWGQGQPQHF. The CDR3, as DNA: TGTGCCAGCAGCCAAGATTGGGGACAGGGGCAGCCCCAGCATTTT. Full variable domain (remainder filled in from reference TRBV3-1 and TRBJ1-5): DTAVSQTPKYLVTQMGNDKSIKCEQNLGHDTMYWYKQDSKKFLKIMFSYNNKELIINETVPNRFSPKSPDKAHLNLHINSLELGDSAVYFCASSQDWGQGQPQHFGDGTRLSIL.

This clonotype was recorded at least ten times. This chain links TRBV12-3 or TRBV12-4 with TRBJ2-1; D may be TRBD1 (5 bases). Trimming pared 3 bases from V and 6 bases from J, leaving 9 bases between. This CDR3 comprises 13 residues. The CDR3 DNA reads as TGTGCCAGCAGTTTTGGCAGGGTCAATGAGCAGTTCTTC. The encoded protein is CASSFGRVNEQFF.

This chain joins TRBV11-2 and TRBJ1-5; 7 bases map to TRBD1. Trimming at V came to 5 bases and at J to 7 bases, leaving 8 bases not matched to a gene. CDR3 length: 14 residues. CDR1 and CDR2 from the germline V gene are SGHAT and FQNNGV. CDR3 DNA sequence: TGTGCCAGCAGCCCAGACAGGGCACGGCAGCCCCAGCATTTT. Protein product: CASSPDRARQPQHF.

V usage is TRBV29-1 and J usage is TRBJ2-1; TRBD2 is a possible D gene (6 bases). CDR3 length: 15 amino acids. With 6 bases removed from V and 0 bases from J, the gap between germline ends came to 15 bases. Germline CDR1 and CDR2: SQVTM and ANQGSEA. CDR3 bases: TGCAGCGTGTCGGGACTCCCGAGCTCCTACAATGAGCAGTTCTTC. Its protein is CSVSGLPSSYNEQFF.